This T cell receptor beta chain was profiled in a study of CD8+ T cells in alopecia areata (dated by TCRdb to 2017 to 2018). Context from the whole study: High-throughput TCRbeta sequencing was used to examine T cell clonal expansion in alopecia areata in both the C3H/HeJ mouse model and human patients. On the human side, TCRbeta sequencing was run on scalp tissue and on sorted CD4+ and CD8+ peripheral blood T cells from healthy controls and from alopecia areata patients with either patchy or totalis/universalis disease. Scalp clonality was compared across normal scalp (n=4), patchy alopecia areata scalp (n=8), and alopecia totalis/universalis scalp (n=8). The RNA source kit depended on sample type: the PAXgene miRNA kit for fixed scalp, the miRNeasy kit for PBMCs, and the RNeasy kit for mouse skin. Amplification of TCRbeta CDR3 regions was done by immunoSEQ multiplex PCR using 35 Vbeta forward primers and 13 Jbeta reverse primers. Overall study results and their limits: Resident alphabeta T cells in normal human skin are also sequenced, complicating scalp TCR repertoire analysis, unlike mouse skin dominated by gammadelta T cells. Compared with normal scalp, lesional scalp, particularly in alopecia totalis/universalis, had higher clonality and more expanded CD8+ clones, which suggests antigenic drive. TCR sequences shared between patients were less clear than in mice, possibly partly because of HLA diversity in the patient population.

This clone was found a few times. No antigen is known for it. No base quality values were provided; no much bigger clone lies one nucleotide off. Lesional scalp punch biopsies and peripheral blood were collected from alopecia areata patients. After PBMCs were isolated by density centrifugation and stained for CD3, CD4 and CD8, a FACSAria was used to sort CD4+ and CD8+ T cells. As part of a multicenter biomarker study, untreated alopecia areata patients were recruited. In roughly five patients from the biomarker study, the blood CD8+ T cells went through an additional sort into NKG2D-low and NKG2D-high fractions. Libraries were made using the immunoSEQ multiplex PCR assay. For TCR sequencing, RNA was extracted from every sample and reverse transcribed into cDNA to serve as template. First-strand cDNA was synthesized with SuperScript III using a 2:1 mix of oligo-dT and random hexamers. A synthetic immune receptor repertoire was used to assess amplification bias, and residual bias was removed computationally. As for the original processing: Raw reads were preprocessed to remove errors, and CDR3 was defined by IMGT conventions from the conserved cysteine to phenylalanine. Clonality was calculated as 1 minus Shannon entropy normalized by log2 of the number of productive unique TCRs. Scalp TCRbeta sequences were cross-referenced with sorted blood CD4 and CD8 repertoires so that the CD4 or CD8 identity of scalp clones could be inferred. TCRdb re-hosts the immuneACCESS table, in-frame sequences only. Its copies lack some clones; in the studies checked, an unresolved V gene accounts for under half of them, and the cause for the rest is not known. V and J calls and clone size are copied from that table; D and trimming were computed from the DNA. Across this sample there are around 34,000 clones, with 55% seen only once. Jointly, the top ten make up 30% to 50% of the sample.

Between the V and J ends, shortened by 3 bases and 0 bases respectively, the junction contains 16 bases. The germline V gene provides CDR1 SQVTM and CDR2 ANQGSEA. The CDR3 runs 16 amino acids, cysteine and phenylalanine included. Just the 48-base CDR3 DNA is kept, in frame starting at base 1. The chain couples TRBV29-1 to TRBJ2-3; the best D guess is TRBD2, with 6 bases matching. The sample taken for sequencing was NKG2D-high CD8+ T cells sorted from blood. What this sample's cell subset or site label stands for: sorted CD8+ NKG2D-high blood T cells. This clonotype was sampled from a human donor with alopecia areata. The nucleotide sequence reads TGCAGCGTTGAGCGGGGTTGGGGTCTTAGCACAGATACGCAGTATTTT. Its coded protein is CSVERGWGLSTDTQYF.